The present T cell receptor (beta chain) was sequenced within a study of T cell responses to AZD1222 COVID-19 vaccine listed by TCRdb under 2021. Some background on the complete study: AZD1222 recipients given second doses at about 4 weeks or at about 12 weeks were pooled, since spike-specific TCR depth and breadth were not found to differ between the two schedules. Trial participants were enrolled by age into 18-55, 56-69 and 70-plus year subgroups, with 148, 28 and 57 TCR-sequenced participants respectively. TCR sequencing covered fewer than 250 trial participants: 200 to 220 given two doses of AZD1222 and about 26 given two doses of MenACWY control vaccine.

From the cysteine up to the phenylalanine, the CDR3 has a length of 14 residues. The DNA shown is the 42-base CDR3, in frame from base 1. The germline ends are 17 bases apart after V is trimmed by 8 bases and J by 3 bases. From the germline V gene, CDR1 is ENHRY and CDR2 is SYGVKD. The CDR3 regions of human TCRbeta chains were subjected to immunosequencing. Processing in the source paper ran as follows. Repertoire TCRs were matched against a reference library of SARS-CoV-2-specific TCRs generated with the MIRA antigen-specificity platform. Breadth was defined as the fraction of unique TCRs that were SARS-CoV-2-associated, and depth was defined as the fraction of total T cells that were SARS-CoV-2-associated. Each spike-specific TCR was assigned to its reactive spike region and to a CD4 or CD8 class using the MIRA data. Log10-transformed breadth and depth values were compared by one-way ANOVA with Sidak's multiple comparisons tests. TCRdb's version of the immuneACCESS table is confined to in-frame rearrangements and falls short of the full clone set. An unresolved V gene accounts for under half of the shortfall where checked; the remainder is of unknown origin. That table is the source of V, J and clone size, and D and trimming were worked out from the DNA. Counted in this sample were around 89,000 clones; approximately 90% of them appeared once. The ten largest clones capture 22% of the sample.

As regards this clone: Its recognized antigen is unknown. Per-base quality was not reported, and no clone a single base away is much larger than it.

On the study overall, not on this receptor specifically: Participants were mostly white British and included more females than males, and it was suggested by the authors that clonal diversity may have been underestimated. In the small 56-69-year group, the increase in depth fell short of significance, most likely because of low power. The whole spike protein was spanned by vaccine-associated CD4 TCRs, and dominant responses were seen in regions 160-218 and 743-854. After two AZD1222 doses, both the breadth and the depth of spike-specific TCRs were significantly higher than at day 0 and than in MenACWY recipients. Conclusions about previously exposed vaccinees are limited, since just a handful of AZD1222 recipients were seropositive for SARS-CoV-2 at baseline. Because no day 14 peak-response samples were available, repertoires were characterized only after the peak T cell response. Reportedly, close to half of the unique spike-specific TCRs recognized epitopes lying outside the regions that are mutated in the B.1.351 and B.1.1.7 variants.

The time point label here, explained by the study, means: baseline before first vaccination. Vaccinee samples came from UK trials COV001 and COV002, including a single-blind randomized controlled phase 2/3 trial of AZD1222 (ChAdOx1 nCoV-19) in healthy adults. For TCRbeta chain sequencing, PBMC samples from trial participants were taken at day 0 and at day 28 after the second dose. Here the sequenced sample was peripheral blood, taken on day 0 of AZD1222 vaccination. The sequence joins TRBV10-3 to TRBJ2-7, with the D segment identity uncertain. This clonotype was obtained from an adult in good health. In nucleotide form, the sequence is TGTGCCATCGCCGGACGAGAGACCCGCTACGAGCAGTACTTC. Its protein is CAIAGRETRYEQYF.